This T cell receptor (beta chain) was recorded in a study of OX40 agonist ivuxolimab in advanced cancers. Study findings and constraints: In CD8+ T cells, expanded clones were on average more numerous than in CD4+.

V lost 4 bases and J 5 bases, leaving 12 bases between the germline ends. Germline V CDR1 and CDR2: MDHEN, SYDVKM. CDR3 size: 13 residues. A word on this clone: The antigen is not known.

Clones were read by immunoSEQ multiplex PCR, and TCRdb kept only the in-frame ones, dropping some. The sample lists over 60,000 clones, approximately 84% seen once, with 2.1% in the top ten. The V call is TRBV28, the J call TRBJ2-7; tentative D call: TRBD1 (5 bases). The sequence derives from an adult with an advanced solid tumor such as melanoma, head and neck, liver or kidney cancer. Specimen: CD4+ or CD8+ T cells sorted from blood, collected in a trial of the OX40 agonist ivuxolimab. The CDR3 DNA sequence: TGTGCCAGCAGTTCCTCCAGGGTCCACGAGCAGTACTTC. It encodes CASSSSRVHEQYF.